These 15 T cell receptor beta chains were all obtained from the same sample, sequenced in a study of cytomegalovirus exposure and HLA in healthy donors. The PCR had 60 Vbeta and 13 Jbeta primers. Assay used: immunoSEQ multiplex PCR; TCRdb lists only in-frame clones, some missing. The data contain around 150,000 clones, just under 90% of them singletons. Material: PBMCs. The receptor set was obtained from a woman between 25 and 40 years old in good health and CMV-seronegative.

The rearrangement uses TRBV7-3 and TRBJ1-1; the D gene is possibly TRBD1 (5 bases). Trimming left V 4 bases short and J 1 base short, with 7 bases between. The CDR3 contains 13 residues. The V gene's germline CDR1 is SGHTA and CDR2 FQGTGA. The CDR3 bases are TGTGCCAGCAGCTCCGGGGGGAACACTGAAGCTTTCTTT. Encoded protein: CASSSGGNTEAFF.

The rearrangement uses TRBV9 and TRBJ2-3; D is uncertain. Germline V gene data show CDR1 as SGDLS and CDR2 as YYNGEE. The CDR3 sequence is 13 residues long. V lost 2 bases, J lost 5 bases, and 9 bases lay in between. The CDR3 DNA reads as TGTGCCAGCAGCGTCCTAGTGGAAGATACGCAGTATTTT. As protein: CASSVLVEDTQYF.

The chain has TRBV28 and TRBJ1-2, with TRBD1 as a possible D gene (5 bases). The V and J ends lost 2 bases and 4 bases respectively, with 17 bases between them. CDR1 is MDHEN and CDR2 is SYDVKM in the germline V gene. CDR3 length: 16 amino acids. CDR3 protein: CASSLMSLGPPYGYTF. The DNA for the CDR3 is TGTGCCAGCAGTTTAATGTCATTGGGGCCCCCCTATGGCTACACCTTC.

The chain is built from TRBV2 and TRBJ2-5; a possible D gene is TRBD2 (5 bases). With 0 bases removed from V and 2 bases from J, the gap between germline ends came to 10 bases. This CDR3 region has 15 residues. The germline CDR1 and CDR2 sequences are SNHLY and FYNNEI. The CDR3 loop is CASSEARAVQETQYF. The CDR3 DNA sequence: TGTGCCAGCAGTGAAGCGCGGGCAGTTCAAGAGACCCAGTACTTC. The whole variable domain, remainder taken from reference TRBV2 and TRBJ2-5, is EPEVTQTPSHQVTQMGQEVILRCVPISNHLYFYWYRQILGQKVEFLVSFYNNEISEKSEIFDDQFSVERPDGSNFTLKIRSTKLEDSAMYFCASSEARAVQETQYFGPGTRLLVL.

CDR3: CATKPGGGETQYF. In DNA form, the CDR3 reads TGCGCCACCAAACCGGGAGGCGGGGAGACCCAGTACTTC. J is TRBJ2-5 and V is TRBV10-2; 7 bases fit TRBD2. The CDR3 runs to 13 residues. The V gene end was trimmed by 10 bases and the J gene end by 5 bases; junction bases not matched to a gene: 10. Germline V gene lookup returns CDR1 WSHSY and CDR2 SAAADI.

This clone showed up just once. The CDR3 sequence: CASSPGTNEKLFF. The DNA of the CDR3 is TGTGCCAGCTCACCGGGCACGAATGAAAAACTGTTTTTT. V gene TRBV18 combines with J gene TRBJ1-4; D is unresolved. Per the germline V gene, CDR1 is KGHSH and CDR2 is LQKENI. The CDR3 runs to 13 residues. V lost 3 bases and J lost 5, with 7 bases in between.

V usage is TRBV4-3 and J usage is TRBJ2-1; 9 positions match TRBD1. Germline trimming cut 0 bases from V and 15 bases from J; bases unmatched to any gene: 9. The CDR3 spans 14 residues. The germline V gene has CDR1 LGHNA and CDR2 YSLEER. The CDR3 loop is CASSQDLERGQGFF. Written as DNA, the CDR3 is TGCGCCAGCAGCCAAGATCTGGAAAGGGGACAGGGGTTCTTC.

The chain recombines TRBV19 with TRBJ1-1; D gene uncertain. Germline values: CDR1 LNHDA, CDR2 SQIVND (reference sequence). With 5 bases removed from V and 0 bases from J, the gap between germline ends came to 13 bases. The CDR3 consists of 15 residues. The CDR3 bases are TGTGCCAGTAGTCGCACATGGGAGGTGAACACTGAAGCTTTCTTT. Its translation is CASSRTWEVNTEAFF.

The J gene is TRBJ1-5, the V gene TRBV23-1; 7 bases fit TRBD1. TRBV23-1 is an open reading frame whose function is uncertain. With V trimmed by 3 bases and J by 0 bases, 11 bases remained unmatched. CDR3 length equals 18 residues. Written as DNA, the CDR3 is TGCGCCAGCAGTCACCAGGGGGGCCTGTCCCGTAGCAATCAGCCCCAGCATTTT. It translates to CASSHQGGLSRSNQPQHF.

In this sample, this clone turned up once. V is TRBV7-8 and J is TRBJ1-2, with TRBD1 as a possible D gene (5 bases). The germline V gene has CDR1 SGHVS and CDR2 FQNEAQ. V gave up 2 bases and J gave up 3 bases, with 13 bases separating them. The CDR3 is 15 residues long. The CDR3 DNA is TGTGCCAGCAGCTTAATGGCAGGGATCTACTATGGCTACACCTTC. This encodes CASSLMAGIYYGYTF.

Worth noting for this clone: Other DNA variants within this sample encode the same CDR3. CDR3 DNA: TGTGCCAGTTCCACAGGGGGCAACACTGAAGCTTTCTTT. Translating it yields CASSTGGNTEAFF. V and J are TRBV19 and TRBJ1-1, with 9 bases matching TRBD1. The junction had 3 bases not matched to a gene; V was cut back by 8 bases and J by 2 bases. The germline gives CDR1 LNHDA, CDR2 SQIVND (reference sequence). The CDR3 contains 13 residues.

The V and J genes are TRBV11-1 and TRBJ2-1, with 7 bases that match TRBD1. Germline CDR1 and CDR2: SGHAT and FQDESV (reference sequence). The CDR3 totals 12 residues. V dropped 5 bases and J dropped 8; count of bases not matched to a gene: 3. CDR3 sequence: CASSRDSHEQFF. CDR3 bases: TGTGCCAGCAGCCGGGACAGCCATGAGCAGTTCTTC.

For this clone: Germline and junction disagree at one end, which may indicate a read error. The chain joins TRBV5-1 to TRBJ1-2; 10 nucleotides line up with TRBD1. CDR1 is SGHRS and CDR2 is YFSETQ in the germline V gene. This CDR3 comprises 14 residues. DNA for the CDR3: TGCGCCAGCAACTTGGGACAGGGGCTCTATGGCTACACCTTC. Translation gives CASNLGQGLYGYTF.

The chain has TRBV28 and TRBJ1-5, with 7 bases lining up with TRBD1. Losses at the gene ends were 5 bases for V and 6 bases for J; bases not matched to a gene: 7. The CDR3 totals 14 residues. CDR1 MDHEN and CDR2 SYDVKM come from the germline V gene. The CDR3: CASSQRQGRQPQHF. Here the CDR3 DNA reads TGTGCCAGCAGTCAGCGACAGGGACGTCAGCCCCAGCATTTT.

J is TRBJ2-5 and V is TRBV7-8; 7 bases map to TRBD2. V dropped 5 bases and J dropped 4; count of bases not matched to a gene: 4. Per germline, CDR1 SGHVS and CDR2 FQNEAQ. The CDR3 loop spans 13 amino acids. Here the CDR3 DNA reads TGTGCCAGCAGCAGGGACTACCGAGAGACCCAGTACTTC. This codes for CASSRDYRETQYF.